Below, one TCR beta chain is given with its context. What it binds is unknown. Through 5' RACE with UMI labels, the TRB cDNA libraries were prepared. No DNA is given; TCRdb re-called the 5' RACE reads and lists each CDR3 protein once. This repertoire comprises some 130,000 distinct CDR3 sequences; its ten largest clones make up approximately 0.29%. Germline V lookup: CDR1 LNHNV, CDR2 YYDKDF (reference sequence). CDR3 length: 13 residues. The data were taken from a study of CXCR3-negative and CXCR3-positive naive CD8 T cells. Findings and limits, study-wide: Naive cells that were CXCR3-negative or CXCR3-positive used TRBV-TRBJ genes alike, while memory cells diverged. Comparison of naive subsets found surface CD5 to be comparable, and TCR strength was inferred on the basis of TRB CDR3 properties. More hydrophobic TRB CDR3s were found in CXCR3-positive naive cells than in CXCR3-negative naive cells.

The receptor was isolated from a human donor in good health. Some clones in this sample may be carry-over from other donors' samples. The chain employs TRBV15 and TRBJ1-5; no DNA is available, so the TRBD1 call from TCRdb remains unchecked. The sequencing sample was made of naive CXCR3- CD8+ T cells from blood. Subset defined: CD45RO-CCR7+CD27+CD95- naive CD8+ T cells lacking CXCR3 (TNR3-). This chain's CDR3 is CATSKAGQGAQHF.